What follows are 28 T cell receptor beta chains derived from one specimen sequenced in a study of T cell responses to AZD1222 COVID-19 vaccine. Assay: immunoSEQ multiplex PCR; the TCRdb copy retains only in-frame clones and omits some. The data contain 120,000 to 150,000 clones, 80% to 95% of them singletons. Here the sequenced sample was peripheral blood, taken on day 0 of MenACWY control vaccination. These TCRs come from an adult in good health.

The chain has TRBV5-1 and TRBJ1-4; TRBD1 is a possible D gene (6 bases). Trimming took off 0 bases at V and 0 bases at J, with 15 bases between the two ends. The CDR3 totals 18 residues. Looked up from germline, CDR1 is SGHRS and CDR2 is YFSETQ. The CDR3 DNA reads as TGCGCCAGCAGCTTGGTCCTGGTCAGGGGAGCAACTAATGAAAAACTGTTTTTT. Protein product: CASSLVLVRGATNEKLFF.

The rearrangement uses TRBV27 and TRBJ2-2, with TRBD2 as a possible D gene (6 bases). The CDR3 sequence is 16 residues long. Trimming stripped 3 bases from V and 5 bases from J, with 16 bases between. Germline V gene lookup returns CDR1 MNHEY and CDR2 SMNVEV (reference sequence). CDR3 sequence: CASSFSSWRETGELFF. The CDR3 bases are TGTGCCAGCAGTTTTAGTAGTTGGAGGGAAACCGGGGAGCTGTTTTTT.

This clone was observed a handful of times. The chain uses TRBV6-1 and TRBJ1-2, with a tentative D call TRBD1 (5 bases). This CDR3 is 13 amino acids long. Germline CDR1 is MNHNS and CDR2 is SASEGT. V was shortened by 6 bases and J by 8 bases, with 16 bases between the two germline ends. This CDR3 reads CASSPRDLVGYTF. The CDR3 bases are TGTGCCAGCAGCCCTAGGGACCTCGTCGGCTACACCTTC.

The V call is TRBV4-1, the J call TRBJ1-2; D is unclear. Trimming took off 4 bases at V and 4 bases at J, with 10 bases between the two ends. CDR1 MGHRA and CDR2 YSYEKL come from the germline V gene. The CDR3 has 13 amino acids. CDR3 protein: CASSPAGGYGYTF. In DNA, the CDR3 is TGCGCCAGCAGCCCTGCTGGCGGCTATGGCTACACCTTC.

V is TRBV20-1 and J is TRBJ2-7; 10 bases align to TRBD1. With 3 bases clipped from V and 3 bases from J, the junction kept 8 bases outside the gene matches. The CDR3 sequence is 15 residues long. Germline-derived CDR1 and CDR2 are DFQATT and SNEGSKA (reference sequence). The DNA of the CDR3 is TGCAGTGCTAGTCCCAGGACAGGGGGAAACTACGAGCAGTACTTC. This encodes CSASPRTGGNYEQYF.

This clone has a single count. The rearrangement joins TRBV28 to TRBJ2-1; D is unresolved. V lost 3 bases and J 8 bases, leaving 11 bases between the germline ends. Germline CDR1 reads MDHEN; CDR2 reads SYDVKM. The CDR3 is 13 amino acids. This chain's CDR3 is CASSFSSMHEQFF. The CDR3 DNA reads TGTGCCAGCAGTTTCAGCAGTATGCATGAGCAGTTCTTC.

The chain employs TRBV7-9 and TRBJ2-5; 12 positions match TRBD2. Trimming at V came to 2 bases and at J to 3 bases, leaving 13 bases not matched to a gene. Germline V gene lookup returns CDR1 SEHNR and CDR2 FQNEAQ (reference sequence). This CDR3 has 19 residues. The CDR3 loop reads CASSLLWASGGEEKETQYF. The CDR3 nucleotides are TGTGCCAGCAGCTTACTTTGGGCTAGCGGGGGGGAAGAGAAAGAGACCCAGTACTTC.

This sequence joins TRBV6-1 and TRBJ1-4; perhaps TRBD1 as D (5 bases). CDR1 and CDR2 (germline): MNHNS, SASEGT. With 2 bases removed from V and 0 bases from J, the gap between germline ends came to 19 bases. The CDR3 is 19 amino acids. The CDR3 coding sequence is TGTGCCAGCAGTGAATTTGTCCAGGGTGGGCGAACAACTAATGAAAAACTGTTTTTT. Protein: CASSEFVQGGRTTNEKLFF.

The chain has TRBV9 and TRBJ1-1, with a tentative D call TRBD1 (5 bases). Between the trimmed V and J ends, which lost 3 bases and 5 bases, there was a span of 17 bases. The CDR3 has 15 amino acids. Germline CDR1 and CDR2: SGDLS and YYNGEE. Written as DNA, the CDR3 is TGTGCCAGCAGCGCTCTCCAGATGGGGGAAACTGAAGCTTTCTTT. It codes for CASSALQMGETEAFF.

The V call is TRBV21-1, the J call TRBJ1-1. TRBV21-1 is annotated as a pseudogene. There are 11 residues in the CDR3. CDR3 in amino acids: CASSVISEAFF. CDR3 DNA sequence: TGTGCCAGCAGTGTGATATCTGAAGCTTTCTTT.

V is TRBV5-1 and J is TRBJ2-3; 9 positions agree with TRBD1. Unmatched junction bases numbered 13, after V lost 4 bases and J lost 1 base. Per the germline V gene, CDR1 is SGHRS and CDR2 is YFSETQ. The CDR3 consists of 18 residues. CDR3 DNA: TGCGCCAGCAGCCCCGGGACAGGGTTCATTTTTGGCACAGATACGCAGTATTTT. Translating it yields CASSPGTGFIFGTDTQYF.

The genes are TRBV6-5 and TRBJ1-4; D is perhaps TRBD1 (6 bases). The germline V gene has CDR1 MNHEY and CDR2 SVGAGI. This CDR3 has 14 residues. Trimming pared 7 bases from V and 7 bases from J, leaving 16 bases between. The CDR3 DNA is TGTGCCAGCAAAGAGGGGGGGTCAGGTGAAAAACTGTTTTTT. Translating it yields CASKEGGSGEKLFF.

The rearrangement links TRBV27 to TRBJ1-6; no clear D gene. There are 16 residues in the CDR3. Germline CDR1 MNHEY, CDR2 SMNVEV (reference sequence). The V gene lost 6 bases and the J gene lost 0 bases, with 12 bases spanning the gap. The DNA for the CDR3 is TGTGCCAGCAGCCCCGGGCCGAGCTCCTATAATTCACCCCTCCACTTT. Its translation: CASSPGPSSYNSPLHF.

The rearrangement uses TRBV20-1 and TRBJ2-1; perhaps TRBD2 as D (5 bases). Germline V gene data show CDR1 as DFQATT and CDR2 as SNEGSKA (reference sequence). The CDR3 is 15 amino acids. The V end was cut by 3 bases, the J end by 8 bases, with 20 bases between. The CDR3 spells CSASKGASIRDEQFF. The CDR3 DNA reads TGCAGTGCTAGTAAGGGAGCTTCTATACGCGATGAGCAGTTCTTC.

The chain has TRBV27 and TRBJ1-2; TRBD1 might be the D (6 bases). Germline CDR1 reads MNHEY; CDR2 reads SMNVEV (reference sequence). The CDR3 is 14 residues long. The V and J ends lost 3 bases and 6 bases respectively, with 14 bases between them. CDR3 DNA: TGTGCCAGCAGTTTCAGGGGAGTACACGATGGCTACACCTTC. This gives the protein CASSFRGVHDGYTF.

The chain recombines TRBV2 with TRBJ1-5; maybe TRBD1 (5 bases). Looked up from germline, CDR1 is SNHLY and CDR2 is FYNNEI. This CDR3 has 15 amino acids. Trimming stripped 5 bases from V and 0 bases from J, with 11 bases between. CDR3 in DNA: TGTGCCAGCAGTCCGGGGCCCTCTAGCAATCAGCCCCAGCATTTT. It specifies CASSPGPSSNQPQHF.

The chain combines TRBV2 with TRBJ1-4; unclear D gene. V lost 1 base, J lost 8 bases, and 8 bases lay in between. Germline V gene sequence: CDR1 SNHLY, CDR2 FYNNEI. This CDR3 spans 13 amino acids. Written as DNA, the CDR3 is TGTGCCAGCAGTGAAGGGGCAGTCGAAAAACTGTTTTTT. Translation: CASSEGAVEKLFF.

The chain uses TRBV7-3 and TRBJ2-5, with D possibly TRBD1 on 5 matching bases. Trimming took off 1 base at V and 3 bases at J, with 9 bases between the two ends. The CDR3 runs 14 residues. The germline gives CDR1 SGHTA, CDR2 FQGTGA. The CDR3 protein is CASSLSGAKETQYF. CDR3 sequence (DNA): TGTGCCAGCAGCTTAAGTGGGGCCAAAGAGACCCAGTACTTC.

V and J are TRBV6-6 and TRBJ1-2; a weak D match, TRBD1 (5 bases). CDR1 and CDR2 from the germline V gene are MNHNY and SVGAGI (reference sequence). Trimming shortened V by 2 bases and J by 2 bases, and 12 bases separated the two germline ends. There are 15 residues in the CDR3. The CDR3 reads CASSYDPGTNYGYTF. In nucleotides, the CDR3 is TGTGCCAGCAGTTACGATCCCGGGACCAACTATGGCTACACCTTC.

CDR3 residues: CAWTQGTSGVDEQFF. CDR3 coding DNA: TGTGCCTGGACCCAGGGGACTAGCGGGGTGGATGAGCAGTTCTTC. V and J are TRBV30 and TRBJ2-1, with 13 positions matching TRBD2. J gave up 8 bases and V 4 bases, and 8 bases lay outside the gene matches. The CDR3 length is 15 residues. Germline values: CDR1 GTSNPN, CDR2 SVGIG (reference sequence).

The rearrangement links TRBV27 to TRBJ1-6, with TRBD1 matching over 10 bases. This CDR3 spans 19 amino acids. Trimming at V came to 3 bases and at J to 3 bases, leaving 11 bases not matched to a gene. Germline lookup yields CDR1 MNHEY and CDR2 SMNVEV (reference sequence). CDR3 coding DNA: TGTGCCAGCAGTTTGGGGGATGGGACAGGGGCCGACTATAATTCACCCCTCCACTTT. Amino acids: CASSLGDGTGADYNSPLHF.

The chain employs TRBV4-1 and TRBJ1-4; possible D gene TRBD1, 6 bases. Germline values: CDR1 MGHRA, CDR2 YSYEKL. The CDR3 runs to 15 residues. Trimming cost V 1 base and J 8 bases, with 14 bases left between them. CDR3 nucleotides: TGCGCCAGCAGCCAAGCCTGGGACATTGGGGAAAAACTGTTTTTT. It specifies CASSQAWDIGEKLFF.

The rearrangement links TRBV2 to TRBJ1-1; D is perhaps TRBD1 (5 bases). V lost 3 bases and J 4 bases, leaving 15 bases between the germline ends. The CDR3 runs to 15 residues. CDR1 and CDR2 (germline): SNHLY, FYNNEI. CDR3 sequence reads: CASSDLRGWGTEAFF. The CDR3 nucleotides are TGTGCCAGCAGTGATTTGAGGGGCTGGGGCACTGAAGCTTTCTTT.

The chain employs TRBV18 and TRBJ1-6; D is ambiguous. V gave up 0 bases and J gave up 5 bases, with 8 bases separating them. The CDR3 runs 15 residues. Germline V gives CDR1 KGHSH, CDR2 LQKENI. The CDR3, as DNA: TGTGCCAGCTCACCACCCGAACGGAATAATTCACCCCTCCACTTT. It is translated as CASSPPERNNSPLHF.

This rearrangement joins TRBV9 to TRBJ1-4; D remains unclear. Trimming took off 4 bases at V and 7 bases at J, with 17 bases between the two ends. The CDR3 consists of 15 residues. Germline loops: CDR1 SGDLS, CDR2 YYNGEE. DNA of the CDR3: TGTGCCAGCAGCCCCCCCTCCACCCGGAGTGAAAAACTGTTTTTT. Amino acid sequence: CASSPPSTRSEKLFF.

This chain uses TRBV27 with TRBJ2-5, with 9 bases lining up with TRBD1. The CDR3 has 16 amino acids. J was trimmed by 6 bases and V by 5 bases; bases with no gene match: 13. The V gene's germline CDR1 is MNHEY and CDR2 SMNVEV (reference sequence). CDR3 region: CASSTSGTGTAKTQYF. CDR3 nucleotide sequence: TGTGCCAGCAGTACCTCCGGGACAGGGACTGCGAAGACCCAGTACTTC.

The chain combines TRBV10-3 with TRBJ2-7, with D possibly matching TRBD2 (6 bases). The CDR3 extends over 13 amino acids. Germline V lookup: CDR1 ENHRY, CDR2 SYGVKD. V dropped 6 bases and J dropped 5 bases, with 14 bases sitting between them. The CDR3 DNA sequence: TGTGCCATCAGCCCCGGGACTTACAACGAGCAGTACTTC. Translating gives CAISPGTYNEQYF.

This chain connects TRBV7-2 to TRBJ1-6; 9 nucleotides agree with TRBD1. The CDR3 totals 16 residues. In germline, CDR1 is SGHTA, CDR2 FQGNSA. J was trimmed by 7 bases and V by 4 bases; bases with no gene match: 8. The CDR3 here is CASSSSHGTGNSPLHF. The DNA of the CDR3 is TGTGCCAGCAGCTCCAGTCACGGGACAGGGAATTCACCCCTCCACTTT.